The rows below give T cell receptor beta chains drawn from one sample of a study of blood T cell repertoires in COVID-19. Sequencing used immunoSEQ multiplex PCR; TCRdb keeps in-frame clones, though not all of them. The sample has about 310,000 clones; around 90% are singletons. The sample taken for sequencing was peripheral blood. The origin of the receptors is a woman in her thirties or forties with COVID-19, enrolled during active disease. Each CDR3 is given with its conserved first and last residue. Each record gives: J gene, D gene, clone size, V gene, CDR3 protein, CDR3 DNA. A D gene is named only where the DNA matches it firmly. The listing skips clone size in some rows; elsewhere it reads once, few, many or a size class.

J gene: TRBJ1-5
D gene: NA
clone size: NA
V gene: TRBV6-2/TRBV6-3
CDR3 protein: CASSPTGSGQPQHF
CDR3 DNA: TGTGCCAGCAGTCCAACAGGGTCGGGGCAGCCCCAGCATTTT

J gene: TRBJ1-6
D gene: NA
clone size: few
V gene: TRBV6-1
CDR3 protein: CASSVDPSSYNSPLHF
CDR3 DNA: TGTGCCAGCAGTGTAGATCCTAGCTCCTATAATTCACCCCTCCACTTT

J gene: TRBJ2-7
D gene: NA
clone size: NA
V gene: TRBV7-2
CDR3 protein: CASSSPDLGAYEQYF
CDR3 DNA: TGTGCCAGCAGCTCCCCGGACCTCGGGGCCTACGAGCAGTACTTC

J gene: TRBJ2-3
D gene: TRBD2
clone size: NA
V gene: TRBV6-1
CDR3 protein: CASSVGSGRAGTDTQYF
CDR3 DNA: TGTGCCAGCAGTGTGGGTAGCGGGAGGGCTGGCACAGATACGCAGTATTTT

J gene: TRBJ1-3
D gene: TRBD1
clone size: NA
V gene: TRBV9
CDR3 protein: CASSVGGTAPSSGNTIYF
CDR3 DNA: TGTGCCAGCAGCGTAGGCGGGACAGCCCCAAGCTCTGGAAACACCATATATTTT

J gene: TRBJ1-2
D gene: TRBD1
clone size: NA
V gene: TRBV9
CDR3 protein: CASSARTGGVSNGYTF
CDR3 DNA: TGTGCCAGCAGCGCGAGGACAGGGGGCGTTAGCAATGGCTACACCTTC

J gene: TRBJ2-2
D gene: TRBD1
clone size: many
V gene: TRBV24-1
CDR3 protein: CATSDPGQGDTGELFF
CDR3 DNA: TGTGCCACCAGTGACCCCGGACAGGGGGACACCGGGGAGCTGTTTTTT

J gene: TRBJ1-4
D gene: TRBD1
clone size: few
V gene: TRBV28
CDR3 protein: CASSFVRTGKEKLFF
CDR3 DNA: TGTGCCAGCAGTTTTGTTCGGACAGGAAAAGAAAAACTGTTTTTT

J gene: TRBJ2-7
D gene: NA
clone size: NA
V gene: TRBV5-3
CDR3 protein: CARSLCYPGYEQYF
CDR3 DNA: TGTGCCAGAAGCTTGTGTTATCCAGGGTACGAGCAGTACTTC

J gene: TRBJ1-1
D gene: NA
clone size: NA
V gene: TRBV29-1
CDR3 protein: CSVQAAEAFF
CDR3 DNA: TGCAGCGTTCAAGCTGCTGAAGCTTTCTTT

J gene: TRBJ2-3
D gene: TRBD2
clone size: once
V gene: TRBV10-3
CDR3 protein: CAISGPRLAGGPGSTDTQYF
CDR3 DNA: TGTGCCATCAGTGGACCTCGACTAGCGGGAGGGCCTGGAAGCACAGATACGCAGTATTTT

J gene: TRBJ2-3
D gene: TRBD2
clone size: NA
V gene: TRBV29-1
CDR3 protein: CSLRGGWGTDTQYF
CDR3 DNA: TGCAGCCTCCGGGGGGGTTGGGGCACAGATACGCAGTATTTT

J gene: TRBJ2-1
D gene: NA
clone size: NA
V gene: TRBV7-2
CDR3 protein: CASSLAVEQFF
CDR3 DNA: TGTGCCAGCAGCTTGGCTGTCGAGCAGTTCTTC

J gene: TRBJ1-2
D gene: TRBD1
clone size: NA
V gene: TRBV7-8
CDR3 protein: CASSRQGAYGYTF
CDR3 DNA: TGTGCCAGCAGCCGTCAGGGGGCATATGGCTACACCTTC

J gene: TRBJ2-5
D gene: NA
clone size: NA
V gene: TRBV6-2/TRBV6-3
CDR3 protein: CASSPYIPSGRETQYF
CDR3 DNA: TGTGCCAGCAGCCCCTATATTCCCAGCGGTAGGGAGACCCAGTACTTC

J gene: TRBJ2-1
D gene: TRBD1
clone size: NA
V gene: TRBV18
CDR3 protein: CASSPRTGINEQFF
CDR3 DNA: TGTGCCAGCTCACCCCGGACAGGGATAAATGAGCAGTTCTTC

J gene: TRBJ1-5
D gene: TRBD1
clone size: NA
V gene: TRBV19
CDR3 protein: CASHQGDQPQHF
CDR3 DNA: TGTGCCAGCCACCAGGGGGATCAGCCCCAGCATTTT

J gene: TRBJ1-2
D gene: TRBD1
clone size: NA
V gene: TRBV7-2
CDR3 protein: CASSKGQGAIDGYTF
CDR3 DNA: TGTGCCAGCAGCAAAGGACAGGGGGCTATAGATGGCTACACCTTC

J gene: TRBJ1-1
D gene: NA
clone size: NA
V gene: TRBV11-3
CDR3 protein: CASSYQGGDTEAFF
CDR3 DNA: TGTGCCAGCAGCTACCAGGGTGGGGACACTGAAGCTTTCTTT

J gene: TRBJ2-7
D gene: TRBD1
clone size: NA
V gene: TRBV5-4
CDR3 protein: CASSSRGTGTYEQYF
CDR3 DNA: TGTGCCAGCAGCTCGAGGGGGACAGGGACCTACGAGCAGTACTTC

J gene: TRBJ2-4
D gene: TRBD2
clone size: NA
V gene: TRBV7-2
CDR3 protein: CASSLSGGTRENIQYF
CDR3 DNA: TGTGCCAGCAGTCTATCCGGAGGGACTAGGGAAAACATTCAGTACTTC

J gene: TRBJ1-1
D gene: NA
clone size: NA
V gene: TRBV28
CDR3 protein: CASSITGIGNTEAFF
CDR3 DNA: TGTGCCAGCAGTATTACAGGGATAGGGAACACTGAAGCTTTCTTT

J gene: TRBJ1-6
D gene: NA
clone size: NA
V gene: TRBV7-2
CDR3 protein: CASSSWGDANSPLHF
CDR3 DNA: TGTGCCAGCAGCTCGTGGGGGGATGCGAATTCACCCCTCCACTTT

J gene: TRBJ2-7
D gene: TRBD1
clone size: NA
V gene: TRBV4-3
CDR3 protein: CASSQGQGPSYEQYF
CDR3 DNA: TGCGCCAGCAGCCAGGGACAGGGGCCATCCTACGAGCAGTACTTC

J gene: TRBJ2-2
D gene: TRBD2
clone size: NA
V gene: TRBV24-1
CDR3 protein: CATSDLGGGADTGELFF
CDR3 DNA: TGTGCCACCAGTGATTTAGGCGGGGGAGCGGACACCGGGGAGCTGTTTTTT

J gene: TRBJ1-2
D gene: NA
clone size: NA
V gene: TRBV19
CDR3 protein: CASSNLAGIGDGYTF
CDR3 DNA: TGTGCCAGTAGTAATCTCGCGGGCATCGGTGATGGCTACACCTTC

J gene: TRBJ2-5
D gene: TRBD2
clone size: NA
V gene: TRBV7-8
CDR3 protein: CASGASGGAETQYF
CDR3 DNA: TGTGCCAGCGGGGCTAGCGGGGGCGCCGAGACCCAGTACTTC

J gene: TRBJ1-1
D gene: TRBD1
clone size: NA
V gene: TRBV7-3
CDR3 protein: CASSLGTGGSRVAFF
CDR3 DNA: TGTGCCAGCAGCCTCGGGACAGGGGGCTCGCGGGTAGCTTTCTTT

J gene: TRBJ1-6
D gene: TRBD1
clone size: NA
V gene: TRBV27
CDR3 protein: CAILTRDRANSPLHF
CDR3 DNA: TGTGCCATCCTTACCCGGGACAGAGCTAATTCACCCCTCCACTTT

J gene: TRBJ1-1
D gene: TRBD1
clone size: NA
V gene: TRBV28
CDR3 protein: CASLDRGKMMEAFF
CDR3 DNA: TGTGCCAGCCTGGACAGGGGCAAGATGATGGAAGCTTTCTTT

J gene: TRBJ1-6
D gene: NA
clone size: few
V gene: TRBV2
CDR3 protein: CASSESRGNSPLHF
CDR3 DNA: TGTGCCAGCAGTGAGTCGCGGGGGAATTCACCCCTCCACTTT

J gene: TRBJ2-2
D gene: TRBD2
clone size: NA
V gene: TRBV7-9
CDR3 protein: CASSLVAGETGELFF
CDR3 DNA: TGTGCCAGCAGCTTAGTAGCGGGGGAAACCGGGGAGCTGTTTTTT

J gene: TRBJ1-6
D gene: TRBD1
clone size: NA
V gene: TRBV7-9
CDR3 protein: CASSRGQGNSPLHF
CDR3 DNA: TGTGCCAGCAGCAGGGGACAGGGAAACTCACCCCTCCACTTT

J gene: TRBJ2-5
D gene: NA
clone size: NA
V gene: TRBV5-1
CDR3 protein: CASSQQETQYF
CDR3 DNA: TGCGCCAGCAGCCAGCAAGAGACCCAGTACTTC

J gene: TRBJ1-4
D gene: TRBD1
clone size: once
V gene: TRBV9
CDR3 protein: CASSVSGTGPEKLFF
CDR3 DNA: TGTGCCAGCAGCGTCTCCGGGACAGGACCAGAAAAACTGTTTTTT

J gene: TRBJ2-4
D gene: NA
clone size: NA
V gene: TRBV5-1
CDR3 protein: CASSLGAGGRGNIQYF
CDR3 DNA: TGCGCCAGCAGCTTGGGCGCAGGGGGACGGGGGAACATTCAGTACTTC

J gene: TRBJ1-2
D gene: NA
clone size: few
V gene: TRBV7-2
CDR3 protein: CASSPEPNYGYTF
CDR3 DNA: TGTGCCAGCAGCCCAGAACCTAACTATGGCTACACCTTC

J gene: TRBJ1-5
D gene: NA
clone size: NA
V gene: TRBV19
CDR3 protein: CASNRTPSGNQPQHF
CDR3 DNA: TGTGCCAGTAACAGGACCCCCTCGGGCAATCAGCCCCAGCATTTT

J gene: TRBJ1-3
D gene: TRBD1
clone size: once
V gene: TRBV30
CDR3 protein: CAWISRTGGYGTIYF
CDR3 DNA: TGTGCCTGGATATCCAGGACAGGGGGATACGGCACCATATATTTT

J gene: TRBJ1-1
D gene: NA
clone size: NA
V gene: TRBV7-2
CDR3 protein: CASSFQSSGTEAFF
CDR3 DNA: TGTGCCAGCAGCTTCCAGTCTTCGGGGACTGAAGCTTTCTTT

J gene: TRBJ1-4
D gene: NA
clone size: NA
V gene: TRBV27
CDR3 protein: CASSLYFPGQTATNEKLFF
CDR3 DNA: TGTGCCAGCAGTTTATATTTCCCCGGACAGACGGCAACTAATGAAAAACTGTTTTTT

J gene: TRBJ2-5
D gene: TRBD2
clone size: NA
V gene: TRBV2
CDR3 protein: CASTREREGQETQYF
CDR3 DNA: TGTGCCAGCACCCGAGAGCGGGAGGGCCAAGAGACCCAGTACTTC

J gene: TRBJ2-7
D gene: TRBD1
clone size: NA
V gene: TRBV28
CDR3 protein: CASTPGGNSYEQYF
CDR3 DNA: TGTGCCAGCACCCCAGGGGGTAATTCCTACGAGCAGTACTTC

J gene: TRBJ1-5
D gene: TRBD1
clone size: once
V gene: TRBV27
CDR3 protein: CASSFRGRSDQPQHF
CDR3 DNA: TGTGCCAGCAGTTTCAGGGGGCGCAGCGATCAGCCCCAGCATTTT

J gene: TRBJ1-2
D gene: TRBD1
clone size: once
V gene: TRBV6-5
CDR3 protein: CASSRDRVGLGGYTF
CDR3 DNA: TGTGCCAGCAGTCGAGACAGGGTCGGCCTCGGGGGCTACACCTTC

J gene: TRBJ1-5
D gene: NA
clone size: once
V gene: TRBV7-2
CDR3 protein: CASSPRQNQPQHF
CDR3 DNA: TGTGCCAGCAGCCCCCGACAGAATCAGCCCCAGCATTTT

J gene: TRBJ1-1
D gene: NA
clone size: few
V gene: TRBV2
CDR3 protein: CASSGTGNLPEAFF
CDR3 DNA: TGTGCCAGCAGTGGAACAGGGAACTTACCTGAAGCTTTCTTT

J gene: TRBJ1-2
D gene: TRBD1
clone size: few
V gene: TRBV5-1
CDR3 protein: CASSSGTGSGYGYTF
CDR3 DNA: TGCGCCAGCAGCTCCGGGACAGGGTCAGGTTATGGCTACACCTTC

J gene: TRBJ1-4
D gene: NA
clone size: few
V gene: TRBV11-2
CDR3 protein: CASSDTDEKLFF
CDR3 DNA: TGTGCCAGCAGCGATACTGATGAAAAACTGTTTTTT

J gene: TRBJ1-2
D gene: NA
clone size: NA
V gene: TRBV4-1
CDR3 protein: CASSQVRDIDEGGYTF
CDR3 DNA: TGCGCCAGCAGCCAAGTCAGGGACATCGACGAGGGCGGCTACACCTTC

J gene: TRBJ1-2
D gene: TRBD1
clone size: NA
V gene: TRBV5-1
CDR3 protein: CASSLKDREAYGYTF
CDR3 DNA: TGCGCCAGCAGCTTGAAGGACAGGGAGGCCTATGGCTACACCTTC

J gene: TRBJ1-4
D gene: TRBD1
clone size: NA
V gene: TRBV7-9
CDR3 protein: CASSPWDRGREKLFF
CDR3 DNA: TGTGCCAGCAGCCCCTGGGACAGGGGGCGGGAAAAACTGTTTTTT

J gene: TRBJ2-1
D gene: NA
clone size: NA
V gene: TRBV24-1
CDR3 protein: CATSDSGGPNEFF
CDR3 DNA: TGTGCCACCAGTGACTCCGGGGGGCCGAATGAGTTCTTC

J gene: TRBJ1-5
D gene: NA
clone size: NA
V gene: TRBV12-3/TRBV12-4
CDR3 protein: CASSNHSNQPQHF
CDR3 DNA: TGTGCCAGCAGCAATCATAGCAATCAGCCCCAGCATTTT

J gene: TRBJ2-7
D gene: TRBD2
clone size: NA
V gene: TRBV27
CDR3 protein: CAGPGLAGEGDEQYF
CDR3 DNA: TGTGCCGGACCGGGACTAGCGGGAGAAGGCGACGAGCAGTACTTC

J gene: TRBJ1-1
D gene: NA
clone size: NA
V gene: TRBV7-2
CDR3 protein: CASSATGLMNTEAFF
CDR3 DNA: TGTGCCAGCAGCGCCACGGGACTGATGAACACTGAAGCTTTCTTT

J gene: TRBJ2-3
D gene: NA
clone size: NA
V gene: TRBV6-5
CDR3 protein: CASSYFNTDTQYF
CDR3 DNA: TGTGCCAGCAGTTACTTTAACACAGATACGCAGTATTTT